This T cell receptor beta chain emerged from a study of cytomegalovirus exposure and HLA in healthy donors. The overall study: Unique TCRs from HLA-typed donors, 75 million to 100 million of them, were held in an early data release.

This CDR3 is 15 amino acids long. The ends lost 1 base at V and 9 bases at J; junction bases unmatched: 4. The V gene's germline CDR1 is SGHTA and CDR2 FQGNSA. Vbeta (60) and Jbeta (13) primers were used in the PCR. Clones were sequenced by immunoSEQ multiplex PCR, and TCRdb holds only the in-frame ones, with some missing. The sample lists 150,000 to 200,000 clones, nearly 80% occurring once. Specimen: PBMCs. This clonotype originated in a woman between 45 and 65 years old in good health and CMV-seropositive. This chain uses TRBV7-2 with TRBJ1-6, with 9 bases fitting TRBD1. The CDR3 here is CASSLVGQGSSPLHF. The CDR3 bases are TGTGCCAGCAGCTTAGTAGGACAGGGGAGTTCACCCCTCCACTTT.